A selection of T cell receptor beta chains follows, all from one sample in a study of shared clonotypes between healthy human individuals. The method was immunoSEQ multiplex PCR; TCRdb's version includes in-frame clones alone and lacks a portion of them. The sample has some 1.5 million clones; 95% to 99% are singletons. The sequencing input was naive CD4+ T cells sorted from blood. The source of these receptors is a man aged 25-45 years in good health. Each CDR3 is given with its conserved first and last residue. The order of the fields is D gene, V gene, CDR3 protein. The D gene is left open where the match is weak.

. TRBV7-7 CASSVDRLGSNEQFF
. TRBV21-1 CASSKSPGTSGVSYEQYF
. TRBV30 CAWSVVYEQYF
. TRBV18 CASSPAPYGGPGQNTEAFF
TRBD2 TRBV7-6 CASSLAGGATELFF
. TRBV5-3 CARSYRDGEGPQHF
TRBD1 TRBV4-3 CASSPNTGDGPDTQYF
TRBD2 TRBV18 CASSPDLRTRWTGELFF
. TRBV5-1 CASSFRLSTGELFF
. TRBV28 CASSFGGSNQPQHF
. TRBV19 CASSRRQYTEAFF
. TRBV28 CASSPGTNTGELFF
. TRBV10-1 CASSTFGKQFF
TRBD1 TRBV10-1 CASSGGQGSNTEAFF
. TRBV10-2 CASSGPGGSVSSYEQYF
. TRBV5-5 CASSLVVGTNTGELFF